The 5 T cell receptor beta chains below all came from one sample that was sequenced in a study of post-analysis software for immune sequencing data. Overall study results and limits: Compared with controls, patients had more of five TRBV segments, including TRBV5-6, TRBV5-1 and TRBV20-1.

Researchers reported that TCR beta cDNA libraries carried unique molecular identifiers. TCRdb reprocessed the PCR reads via MiXCR and lists one record per CDR3 protein. The top ten hold approximately 10% of the sample, which has roughly 670,000 distinct CDR3 sequences, roughly three fifths seen once. Their recognized antigens are unknown. Input material: blood. The receptors here all came from a girl aged 2-10 years with multiple sclerosis.

V gene TRBV18 combines with J gene TRBJ2-5; tentative D call: TRBD2 (6 bases). V lost 3 bases and J lost 0, with 11 bases in between. The CDR3 covers 15 residues. Germline CDR1 reads KGHSH; CDR2 reads LQKENI. Here the CDR3 reads CASSPLPGDQETQYF. The DNA of the CDR3 is TGTGCCAGCTCACCCCTTCCGGGGGACCAAGAGACCCAGTACTTC.

The sample holds a few counts of this clonotype. The chain carries TRBV5-6 and TRBJ1-1, with D possibly being TRBD1 (5 bases). The CDR3 runs 14 residues. Germline assignment: CDR1 SGHDT and CDR2 YYEEEE. Trimming left V 4 bases short and J 1 base short, with 11 bases between. CDR3 coding DNA: TGTGCCAGCAGCCCGTTCGACAGGAACACTGAAGCTTTCTTT. Translation: CASSPFDRNTEAFF.

This clonotype was counted only a few times. The DNA of the CDR3 is TGCAGTGCTACCCCAGTGGGACTAGCGGACAATGAGCAGTTCTTC. Encoded protein: CSATPVGLADNEQFF. The chain couples TRBV20-1 to TRBJ2-1, with 11 bases that match TRBD2. CDR3 size: 15 residues. Germline V gives CDR1 DFQATT, CDR2 SNEGSKA (reference sequence). With 4 bases clipped from V and 5 bases from J, the junction kept 7 bases outside the gene matches.

This clonotype appeared a few times. The chain is built from TRBV28 and TRBJ2-7, with TRBD2 matching over 11 bases. V dropped 10 bases and J dropped 5; count of bases not matched to a gene: 7. This CDR3 is 13 amino acids long. Looked up from germline, CDR1 is MDHEN and CDR2 is SYDVKM. CDR3 in amino acids: CATVTSGANEQYF. The CDR3 DNA reads TGTGCCACCGTGACTAGCGGGGCCAACGAGCAGTACTTC.

The chain couples TRBV27 to TRBJ2-7; TRBD2 matches at 8 bases. Germline assignment: CDR1 MNHEY and CDR2 SMNVEV (reference sequence). This CDR3 contains 15 residues. The trim removed 5 bases at V and 5 bases at J, leaving 11 bases unmatched. The CDR3 is CASSPEPGGVHEQYF. CDR3 nucleotides: TGTGCCAGCAGTCCCGAGCCGGGGGGGGTCCACGAGCAGTACTTC.